This TCR beta chain was observed in a study of T-cell reconstitution after alpha-beta-depleted transplantation in children. As it was prepared, the TCRbeta library received unique molecular identifiers. TCRdb reanalysed the PCR reads using MiXCR and keeps one entry per CDR3 protein. The repertoire consists of a few hundred thousand distinct CDR3 sequences, with approximately 20% occurring once and the leading ten covering over 3%. CDR1 is SGHAT and CDR2 is FQDESV in the germline V gene (reference sequence). The trim removed 0 bases at V and 4 bases at J, leaving 14 bases unmatched. This CDR3 has 19 residues.

The chain couples TRBV11-1 to TRBJ2-1; 8 bases map to TRBD2. Sequences were derived from PBMCs from the stem cell graft donor, sampled from the stem cell graft. This receptor was obtained from a human donor who donated a stem cell graft to a child with acute lymphoblastic leukemia. The CDR3 DNA reads as TGTGCCAGCAGCTTAGCACGTCTAGCGGGCCACTCGGGATACAATGAGCAGTTCTTC. Translated, it gives CASSLARLAGHSGYNEQFF.